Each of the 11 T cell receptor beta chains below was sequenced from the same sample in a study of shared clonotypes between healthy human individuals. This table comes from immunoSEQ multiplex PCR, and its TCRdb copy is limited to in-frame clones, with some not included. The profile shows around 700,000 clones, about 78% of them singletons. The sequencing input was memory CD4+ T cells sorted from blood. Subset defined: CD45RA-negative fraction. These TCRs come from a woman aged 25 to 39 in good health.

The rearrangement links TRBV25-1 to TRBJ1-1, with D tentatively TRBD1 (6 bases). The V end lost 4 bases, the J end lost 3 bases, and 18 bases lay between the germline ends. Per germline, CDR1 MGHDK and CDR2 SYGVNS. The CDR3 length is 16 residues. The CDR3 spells CASSGSRGLRDTEAFF. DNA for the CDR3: TGTGCCAGCAGTGGGTCCAGGGGCTTAAGGGACACTGAAGCTTTCTTT.

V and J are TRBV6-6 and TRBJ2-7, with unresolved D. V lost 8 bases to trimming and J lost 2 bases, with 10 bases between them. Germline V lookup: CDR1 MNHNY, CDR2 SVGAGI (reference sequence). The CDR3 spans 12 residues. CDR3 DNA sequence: TGTGCCAGCGGGAATCGGGCCTACGAGCAGTACTTC. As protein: CASGNRAYEQYF.

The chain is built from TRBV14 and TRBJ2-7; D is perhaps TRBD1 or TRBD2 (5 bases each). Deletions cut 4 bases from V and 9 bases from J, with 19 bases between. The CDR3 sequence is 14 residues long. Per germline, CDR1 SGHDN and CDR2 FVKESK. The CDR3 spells CASSRGESPRGQYF. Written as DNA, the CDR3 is TGTGCCAGCAGCCGAGGGGAGTCCCCCCGCGGGCAGTACTTC.

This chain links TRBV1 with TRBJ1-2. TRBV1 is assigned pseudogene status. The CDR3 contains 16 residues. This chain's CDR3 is CTSSQGGDTPHGGYTF. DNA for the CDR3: TGCACCAGCAGCCAAGGGGGGGACACTCCTCATGGAGGCTACACCTTC.

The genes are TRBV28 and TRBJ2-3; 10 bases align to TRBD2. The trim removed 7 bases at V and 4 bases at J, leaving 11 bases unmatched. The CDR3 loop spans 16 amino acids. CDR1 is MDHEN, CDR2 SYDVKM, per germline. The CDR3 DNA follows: TGTGCCAGCATGCCGCCATTCAGCGGGAGGGCAGATACGCAGTATTTT. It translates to CASMPPFSGRADTQYF.

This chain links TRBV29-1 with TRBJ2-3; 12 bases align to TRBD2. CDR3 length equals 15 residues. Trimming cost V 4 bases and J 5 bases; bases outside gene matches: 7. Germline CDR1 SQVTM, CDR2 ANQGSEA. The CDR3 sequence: CSVGPRLAGEDTQYF. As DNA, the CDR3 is TGCAGCGTTGGGCCCCGACTAGCGGGAGAAGATACGCAGTATTTT.

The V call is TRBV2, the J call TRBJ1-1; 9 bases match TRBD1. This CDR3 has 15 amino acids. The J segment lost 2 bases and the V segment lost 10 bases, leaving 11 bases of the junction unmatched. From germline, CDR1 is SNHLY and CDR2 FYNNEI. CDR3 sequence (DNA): TGTGCCACCCCTCCGGGACAGGGTGGAAACACTGAAGCTTTCTTT. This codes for CATPPGQGGNTEAFF.

The CDR3 DNA reads as TGCGCCAGCAGCCAAGTCGCGGACAACGGAAACACCATATATTTT. Protein product: CASSQVADNGNTIYF. The gene calls are TRBV4-1 and TRBJ1-3, with D possibly TRBD1 on 5 matching bases. Germline CDR1 reads MGHRA; CDR2 reads YSYEKL. This CDR3 contains 15 residues. Trimming removed 1 base at V and 4 bases at J, with 11 bases between.

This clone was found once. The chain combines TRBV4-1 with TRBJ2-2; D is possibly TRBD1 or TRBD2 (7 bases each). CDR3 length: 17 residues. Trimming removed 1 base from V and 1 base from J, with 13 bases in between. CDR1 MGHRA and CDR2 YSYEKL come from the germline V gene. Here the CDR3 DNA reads TGCGCCAGCAGCCAAGGTTCAGGGGGGGAGAACACCGGGGAGCTGTTTTTT. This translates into CASSQGSGGENTGELFF.

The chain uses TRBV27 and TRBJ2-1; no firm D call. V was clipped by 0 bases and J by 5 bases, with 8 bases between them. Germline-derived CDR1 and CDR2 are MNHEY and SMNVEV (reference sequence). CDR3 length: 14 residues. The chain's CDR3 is CASSLSRRDNEQFF. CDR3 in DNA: TGTGCCAGCAGTTTATCGCGCAGAGACAATGAGCAGTTCTTC.

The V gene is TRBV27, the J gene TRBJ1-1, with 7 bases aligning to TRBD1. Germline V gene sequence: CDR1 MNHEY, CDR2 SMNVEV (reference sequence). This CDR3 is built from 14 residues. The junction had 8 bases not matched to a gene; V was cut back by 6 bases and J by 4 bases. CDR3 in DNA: TGTGCCAGCAGAAAGGGACAGAGGCCCACTGAAGCTTTCTTT. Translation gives CASRKGQRPTEAFF.